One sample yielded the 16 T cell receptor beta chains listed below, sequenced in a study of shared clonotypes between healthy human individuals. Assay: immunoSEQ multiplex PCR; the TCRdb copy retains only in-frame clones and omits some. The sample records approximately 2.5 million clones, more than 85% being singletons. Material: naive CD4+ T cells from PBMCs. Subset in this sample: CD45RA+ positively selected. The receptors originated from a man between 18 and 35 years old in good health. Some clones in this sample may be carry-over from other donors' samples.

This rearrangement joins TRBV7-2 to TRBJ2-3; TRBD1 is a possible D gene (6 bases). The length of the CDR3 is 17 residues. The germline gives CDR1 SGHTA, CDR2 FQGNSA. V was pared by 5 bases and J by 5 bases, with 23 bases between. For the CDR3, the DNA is TGTGCCAGCAGCCTTGGCCTGGGAACAGGGTTCAGAGATACGCAGTATTTT. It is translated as CASSLGLGTGFRDTQYF.

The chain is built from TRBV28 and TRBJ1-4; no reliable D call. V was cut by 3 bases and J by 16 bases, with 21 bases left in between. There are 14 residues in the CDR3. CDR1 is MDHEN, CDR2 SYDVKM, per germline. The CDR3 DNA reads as TGTGCCAGCAGTTTTCATTCCGGGAATCCTTTAACGTTTTTT. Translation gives CASSFHSGNPLTFF.

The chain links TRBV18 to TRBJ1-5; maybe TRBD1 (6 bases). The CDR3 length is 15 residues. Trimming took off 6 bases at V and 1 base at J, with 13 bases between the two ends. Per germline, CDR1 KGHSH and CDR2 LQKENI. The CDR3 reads CASSPGAPSNQPQHF. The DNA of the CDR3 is TGTGCCAGCTCTCCGGGGGCGCCGAGCAATCAGCCCCAGCATTTT.

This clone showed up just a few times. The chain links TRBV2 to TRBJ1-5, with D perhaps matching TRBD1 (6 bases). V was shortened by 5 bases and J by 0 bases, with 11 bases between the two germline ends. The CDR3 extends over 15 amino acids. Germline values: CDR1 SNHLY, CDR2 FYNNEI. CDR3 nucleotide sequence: TGTGCCAGCAGTAACAGGGACGGTAGCAATCAGCCCCAGCATTTT. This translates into CASSNRDGSNQPQHF.

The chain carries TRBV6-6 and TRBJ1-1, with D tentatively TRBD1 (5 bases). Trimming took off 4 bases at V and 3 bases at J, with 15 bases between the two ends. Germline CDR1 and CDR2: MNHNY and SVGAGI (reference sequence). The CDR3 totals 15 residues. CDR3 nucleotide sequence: TGTGCCAGCAGTTTCGTTTGGGGGTTAGACACTGAAGCTTTCTTT. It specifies CASSFVWGLDTEAFF.

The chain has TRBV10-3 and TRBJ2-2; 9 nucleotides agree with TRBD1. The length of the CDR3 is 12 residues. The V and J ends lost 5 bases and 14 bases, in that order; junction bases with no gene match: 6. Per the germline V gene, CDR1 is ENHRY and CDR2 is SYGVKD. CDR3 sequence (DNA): TGTGCCATCAGTAACAGGGGGCGCATACTGTTTTTT. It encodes CAISNRGRILFF.

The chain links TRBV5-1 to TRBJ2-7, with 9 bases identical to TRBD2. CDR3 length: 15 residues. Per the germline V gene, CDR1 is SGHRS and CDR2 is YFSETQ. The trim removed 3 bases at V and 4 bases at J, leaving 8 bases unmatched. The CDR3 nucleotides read TGCGCCAGCAGCTCCATAGCGGGAGATTCGTACGAGCAGTACTTC. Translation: CASSSIAGDSYEQYF.

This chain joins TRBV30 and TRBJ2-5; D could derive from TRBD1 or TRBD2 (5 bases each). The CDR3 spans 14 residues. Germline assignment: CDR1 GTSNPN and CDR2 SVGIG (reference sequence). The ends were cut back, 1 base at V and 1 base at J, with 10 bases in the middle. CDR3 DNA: TGTGCCTGGAGTGAGGGACGATTCCAAGAGACCCAGTACTTC. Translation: CAWSEGRFQETQYF.

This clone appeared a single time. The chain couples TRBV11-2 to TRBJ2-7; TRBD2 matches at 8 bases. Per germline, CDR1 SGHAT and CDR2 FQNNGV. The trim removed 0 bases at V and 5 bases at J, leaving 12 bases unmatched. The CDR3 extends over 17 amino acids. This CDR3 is CASSLDRLAGAMNEQYF. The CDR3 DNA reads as TGTGCCAGCAGCTTAGATCGGCTAGCGGGTGCTATGAACGAGCAGTACTTC.

CDR3 sequence (DNA): TGTGCCAGCAGTCCGCGCTCCCAGACGGAGTTCTTC. Residues: CASSPRSQTEFF. The rearrangement links TRBV28 to TRBJ2-1, with D unresolved. Germline CDR1 is MDHEN and CDR2 is SYDVKM. CDR3 size: 12 residues. Trimming took 5 bases from V and 14 from J, leaving 16 bases between them.

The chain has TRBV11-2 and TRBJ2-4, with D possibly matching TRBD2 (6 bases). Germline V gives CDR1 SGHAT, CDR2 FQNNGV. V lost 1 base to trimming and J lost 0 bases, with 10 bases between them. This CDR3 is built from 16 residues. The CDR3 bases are TGTGCCAGCAGCTTAGGGGAGGATCTAGCCAAAAACATTCAGTACTTC. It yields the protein CASSLGEDLAKNIQYF.

CDR3 loop: CASSLPGAGGYEQYF. The CDR3 DNA reads as TGTGCCAGCAGTTTGCCAGGAGCAGGGGGCTACGAGCAGTACTTC. The V call is TRBV28, the J call TRBJ2-7; TRBD1 agrees at 7 bases. The CDR3 is 15 residues long. J lost 3 bases, V lost 3 bases, and 8 bases had no gene match. The germline V gene encodes CDR1 MDHEN and CDR2 SYDVKM.

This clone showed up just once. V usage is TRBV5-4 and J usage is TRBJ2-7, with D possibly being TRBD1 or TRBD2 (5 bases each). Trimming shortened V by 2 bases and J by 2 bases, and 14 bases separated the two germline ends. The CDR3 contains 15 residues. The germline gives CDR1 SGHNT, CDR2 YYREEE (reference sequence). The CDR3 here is CASSFGGGVAYEQYF. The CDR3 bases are TGTGCCAGCAGCTTTGGTGGGGGAGTGGCCTACGAGCAGTACTTC.

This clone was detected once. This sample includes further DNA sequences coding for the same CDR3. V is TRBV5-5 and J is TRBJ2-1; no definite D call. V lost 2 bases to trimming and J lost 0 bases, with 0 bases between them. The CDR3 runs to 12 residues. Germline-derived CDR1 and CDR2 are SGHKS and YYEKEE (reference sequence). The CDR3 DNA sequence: TGTGCCAGCAGCTTCTCCTACAATGAGCAGTTCTTC. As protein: CASSFSYNEQFF.

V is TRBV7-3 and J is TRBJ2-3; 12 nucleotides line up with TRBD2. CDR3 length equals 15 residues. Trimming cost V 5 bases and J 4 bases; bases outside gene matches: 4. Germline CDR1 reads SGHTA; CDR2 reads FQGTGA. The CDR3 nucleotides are TGTGCCAGCAGCATTGGGACTAGCGGGCCAGATACGCAGTATTTT. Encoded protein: CASSIGTSGPDTQYF.

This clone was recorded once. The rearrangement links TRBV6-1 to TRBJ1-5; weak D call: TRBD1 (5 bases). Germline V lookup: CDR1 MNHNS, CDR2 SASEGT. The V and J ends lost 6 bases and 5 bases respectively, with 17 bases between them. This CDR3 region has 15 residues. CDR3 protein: CASSIRVIPYQPQHF. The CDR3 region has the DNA TGTGCCAGCAGCATCAGGGTCATCCCCTATCAGCCCCAGCATTTT.